The 24 T cell receptor beta chains in this list originate from one sample, sequenced in a study of blood T cell repertoires in COVID-19. This table comes from immunoSEQ multiplex PCR, and its TCRdb copy is limited to in-frame clones, with some not included. The sample contains around 140,000 clones, about 87% of which appear only once. Material: peripheral blood. The receptors originated from a human donor in a cohort sampled during active COVID-19.

As regards this clone: One end of the junction varies from germline; a read error may be responsible. The rearrangement uses TRBV7-9 and TRBJ2-4; TRBD2 matches at 7 bases. Germline-derived CDR1 and CDR2 are SEHNR and FQNEAQ (reference sequence). The CDR3 is 12 amino acids. The CDR3 here is CASSWEGGVVFF. The CDR3 DNA reads TGTGCCAGCAGCTGGGAGGGCGGAGTAGTTTTCTTC.

V is TRBV5-1 and J is TRBJ1-2; a weak D match, TRBD1 (6 bases). V gave up 0 bases and J gave up 4 bases, with 13 bases separating them. The CDR3 runs to 15 residues. Germline CDR1 is SGHRS and CDR2 is YFSETQ. CDR3 amino acids: CASSLEGSTGYGYTF. In nucleotides, the CDR3 is TGCGCCAGCAGCTTGGAGGGTTCGACAGGCTATGGCTACACCTTC.

This sequence joins TRBV15 and TRBJ1-4; TRBD1 agrees at 9 bases. CDR1 LNHNV and CDR2 YYDKDF come from the germline V gene (reference sequence). V trimming: 5 bases; J trimming: 8 bases; junction bases outside the gene matches: 12. The CDR3 loop spans 16 amino acids. The CDR3, as DNA: TGTGCCACCAGCCGCTCTGGAGACAGGGGGTGGGAAAAACTGTTTTTT. Encoded protein: CATSRSGDRGWEKLFF.

V gene TRBV9 combines with J gene TRBJ2-2; 12 bases line up with TRBD2. J gave up 4 bases and V 4 bases, and 8 bases lay outside the gene matches. The V gene's germline CDR1 is SGDLS and CDR2 YYNGEE. The CDR3 has 17 amino acids. This chain's CDR3 is CASSPRLAGDPTGELFF. DNA for the CDR3: TGTGCCAGCAGCCCCCGACTAGCGGGAGACCCCACCGGGGAGCTGTTTTTT.

The rearrangement links TRBV9 to TRBJ1-4; 9 nucleotides align to TRBD1. The germline gives CDR1 SGDLS, CDR2 YYNGEE. J gave up 4 bases and V 2 bases, and 3 bases lay outside the gene matches. CDR3 length equals 15 residues. The CDR3 here is CASSVGTGINEKLFF. The CDR3 DNA is TGTGCCAGCAGCGTCGGGACAGGGATTAATGAAAAACTGTTTTTT.

The J gene is TRBJ1-6, the V gene TRBV7-2; 7 bases line up with TRBD1. The CDR3 is made up of 16 amino acids. V was clipped by 0 bases and J by 9 bases; unmatched bases: 8. From germline, CDR1 is SGHTA and CDR2 FQGNSA. CDR3 bases: TGTGCCAGCAGCTTAGCAATGACAGGGCAGGGTTCACCCCTCCACTTT. Translated: CASSLAMTGQGSPLHF.

The V and J genes are TRBV2 and TRBJ2-5, with 11 bases lining up with TRBD1. Looked up from germline, CDR1 is SNHLY and CDR2 is FYNNEI. The CDR3 runs 14 residues. Losses at the gene ends were 6 bases for V and 7 bases for J; bases not matched to a gene: 7. DNA of the CDR3: TGTGCCAGCAGAGGGGGACAGGGGGGGTCGACCCAGTACTTC. This encodes CASRGGQGGSTQYF.

The chain carries TRBV28 and TRBJ1-2; no definite D call. The CDR3 runs 13 residues. Trimming took off 4 bases at V and 8 bases at J, with 14 bases between the two ends. The germline gives CDR1 MDHEN, CDR2 SYDVKM. The CDR3 DNA follows: TGTGCCAGCAGTTGGGCGGGATTAGGAGGCTACACCTTC. This encodes CASSWAGLGGYTF.

This chain links TRBV5-5 with TRBJ2-1; TRBD1 is a possible D gene (6 bases). The CDR3 length is 13 residues. Germline CDR1 reads SGHKS; CDR2 reads YYEKEE (reference sequence). V was trimmed by 1 base and J by 12 bases, leaving 14 bases between them. The CDR3 reads CASSLREGVVQFF. The CDR3 DNA sequence: TGTGCCAGCAGCTTGAGAGAGGGGGTGGTGCAGTTCTTC.

This rearrangement joins TRBV27 to TRBJ1-5, with D possibly TRBD1 on 6 matching bases. Trimming took 3 bases from V and 2 from J, leaving 11 bases between them. This CDR3 has 15 amino acids. In germline, CDR1 is MNHEY, CDR2 SMNVEV (reference sequence). DNA for the CDR3: TGTGCCAGCAGTTTCGACAGGAATGGCAATCAGCCCCAGCATTTT. Its protein is CASSFDRNGNQPQHF.

V is TRBV6-5 and J is TRBJ2-1, with 11 bases lining up with TRBD2. The CDR3 runs 15 residues. Germline CDR1 reads MNHEY; CDR2 reads SVGAGI. After removal of 7 bases from V and 9 bases from J, the junction contained 11 bases not matched to a gene. The CDR3 DNA reads TGTGCCAGCAATGGCTTTAGCGGGAGGGTGGGTGAGCAGTTCTTC. Translated, it gives CASNGFSGRVGEQFF.

The rearrangement uses TRBV10-3 and TRBJ1-6, with no clear D. Trimming took 3 bases from V and 5 from J, leaving 14 bases between them. The germline CDR1 and CDR2 sequences are ENHRY and SYGVKD. The CDR3 has 16 residues. CDR3 in amino acids: CAISEREGRNNSPLHF. The CDR3 region has the DNA TGTGCCATCAGTGAAAGGGAGGGCAGAAATAATTCACCCCTCCACTTT.

The chain is built from TRBV6-5 and TRBJ2-7, with D tentatively TRBD2 (5 bases). Germline CDR1 reads MNHEY; CDR2 reads SVGAGI. The CDR3 is 15 amino acids. The V end lost 6 bases, the J end lost 0 bases, and 15 bases lay between the germline ends. CDR3 residues: CASSEGPLSSYEQYF. For the CDR3, the DNA is TGTGCCAGCAGCGAGGGTCCATTGAGCTCCTACGAGCAGTACTTC.

The rearrangement joins TRBV6-2 or TRBV6-3 to TRBJ1-4, with 7 bases fitting TRBD1. The germline gives CDR1 MNHEY, CDR2 SVGEGT. Trimming cost V 6 bases and J 3 bases; bases outside gene matches: 7. There are 15 residues in the CDR3. CDR3 loop: CASSQTGRPNEKLFF. DNA of the CDR3: TGTGCCAGCAGCCAGACAGGGAGACCTAATGAAAAACTGTTTTTT.

The V gene is TRBV11-1, the J gene TRBJ1-1; D is ambiguous. The germline CDR1 and CDR2 sequences are SGHAT and FQDESV (reference sequence). Trimming took 1 base from V and 1 from J, leaving 4 bases between them. CDR3 size: 13 residues. The CDR3 protein is CASSLGANTEAFF. The CDR3 coding sequence is TGTGCCAGCAGCTTAGGGGCGAACACTGAAGCTTTCTTT.

The V gene is TRBV5-1, the J gene TRBJ1-1, with TRBD1 identical over 7 bases. V shed 4 bases, J shed 1 base, and the junction held 7 bases outside the gene matches. The CDR3 runs 15 residues. The germline V gene has CDR1 SGHRS and CDR2 YFSETQ. CDR3: CASSPSGTANTEAFF. In DNA, the CDR3 is TGCGCCAGCAGCCCCTCCGGGACAGCGAACACTGAAGCTTTCTTT.

The genes are TRBV2 and TRBJ2-3; the match to TRBD2 covers 12 bases. From germline, CDR1 is SNHLY and CDR2 FYNNEI. This CDR3 is built from 15 residues. Trimming removed 6 bases from V and 2 bases from J; junction bases left unmatched: 3. The CDR3 sequence is CASSRTSGITDTQYF. Written as DNA, the CDR3 is TGTGCCAGCAGCCGGACTAGCGGGATCACAGATACGCAGTATTTT.

The chain links TRBV7-3 to TRBJ2-3; TRBD2 is a possible D gene (5 bases). CDR3 length: 14 amino acids. Trimming removed 5 bases from V and 2 bases from J, with 11 bases in between. Per germline, CDR1 SGHTA and CDR2 FQGTGA. Here the CDR3 DNA reads TGTGCCAGCAGCCTCCGAGGGTTCACAGATACGCAGTATTTT. This translates into CASSLRGFTDTQYF.

J is TRBJ2-5 and V is TRBV5-1, with TRBD2 identical over 11 bases. Trimming took 3 bases from V and 5 from J; bases not matched to a gene: 6. The CDR3 contains 15 residues. Germline V gene lookup returns CDR1 SGHRS and CDR2 YFSETQ. The CDR3 reads CASSSVAGGDETQYF. For the CDR3, the DNA is TGCGCCAGCAGCTCCGTAGCGGGAGGGGACGAGACCCAGTACTTC.

The chain couples TRBV11-3 to TRBJ2-7, with TRBD1 matching 7 bases. Germline CDR1 reads SGHNT; CDR2 reads YENEEA. The CDR3 loop spans 14 amino acids. The V segment lost 4 bases and the J segment 2 bases; nucleotides outside the gene matches: 5. The CDR3 nucleotides read TGTGCCAGCAGCTCACACAGGGGAACCTACGAGCAGTACGTC. Protein: CASSSHRGTYEQYV.

The chain joins TRBV7-9 to TRBJ1-2; D not certain. This CDR3 spans 15 amino acids. Trimming left V 1 base short and J 4 bases short, with 13 bases between. Germline assignment: CDR1 SEHNR and CDR2 FQNEAQ (reference sequence). The CDR3 protein is CASSLESGTAYGYTF. For the CDR3, the DNA is TGTGCCAGCAGCTTAGAGTCGGGAACAGCCTATGGCTACACCTTC.

The chain is built from TRBV28 and TRBJ1-3; D uncertain. The CDR3 has 18 residues. The V end lost 6 bases, the J end lost 0 bases, and 21 bases lay between the germline ends. CDR1 is MDHEN and CDR2 is SYDVKM in the germline V gene. The CDR3: CASRPPIGGQVSGNTIYF. The CDR3 coding sequence is TGTGCCAGCAGGCCTCCCATCGGAGGCCAGGTCTCTGGAAACACCATATATTTT.

This chain uses TRBV7-2 with TRBJ2-1, with D perhaps TRBD2 (6 bases). This CDR3 spans 14 amino acids. V lost 3 bases and J lost 7, with 13 bases in between. Germline V CDR1 and CDR2: SGHTA, FQGNSA. The CDR3 region is CASSFREMENEQFF. The CDR3, as DNA: TGTGCCAGCAGCTTTCGGGAGATGGAAAATGAGCAGTTCTTC.

The chain uses TRBV6-1 and TRBJ2-7, with TRBD1 identical over 8 bases. J lost 2 bases, V lost 3 bases, and 3 bases had no gene match. There are 14 residues in the CDR3. From germline, CDR1 is MNHNS and CDR2 SASEGT. CDR3 DNA sequence: TGTGCCAGCAGTGACCGGGACAGGACCTACGAGCAGTACTTC. It yields the protein CASSDRDRTYEQYF.